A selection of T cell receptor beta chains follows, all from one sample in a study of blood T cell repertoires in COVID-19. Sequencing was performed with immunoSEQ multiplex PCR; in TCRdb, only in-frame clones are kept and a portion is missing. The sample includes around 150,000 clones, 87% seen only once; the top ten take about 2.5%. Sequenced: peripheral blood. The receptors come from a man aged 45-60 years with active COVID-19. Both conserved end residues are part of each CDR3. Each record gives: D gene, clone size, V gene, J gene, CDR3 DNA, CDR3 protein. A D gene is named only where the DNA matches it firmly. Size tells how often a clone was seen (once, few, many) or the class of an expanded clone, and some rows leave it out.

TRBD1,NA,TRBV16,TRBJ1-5,TGTGCCAGCAGCCAATCGAGAGGGGGCCTTGAGCCCCAGCATTTT,CASSQSRGGLEPQHF
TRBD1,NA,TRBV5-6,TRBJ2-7,TGTGCCAGTTCGTCCGGGACAGGGGCCTACGAGCAGTACTTC,CASSSGTGAYEQYF
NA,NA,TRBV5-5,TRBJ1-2,TGTGCCAGCAGCCCAGGGGATGGCTACACCTTC,CASSPGDGYTF
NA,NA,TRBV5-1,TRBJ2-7,TGCGCCAGCAGCTTGGAAGACAAGAGGCAGTACTTC,CASSLEDKRQYF
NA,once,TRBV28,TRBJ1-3,TGTGCCACCATAAAGGGAAACAGGCGCCTAGCTGGAAACACCATATATTTT,CATIKGNRRLAGNTIYF
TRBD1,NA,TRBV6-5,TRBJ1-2,TGTGCCAGCAGCCGTACAGGGGAGACATTTGGCTACACCTTC,CASSRTGETFGYTF
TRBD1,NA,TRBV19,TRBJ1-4,TGTGCCAGTAAGCCGCCATTCGACAGGGCGGGGGAAAAACTGTTTTTT,CASKPPFDRAGEKLFF
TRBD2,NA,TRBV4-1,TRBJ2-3,TGCGCCAGCAGCCGAGTACTAGCGGGGTCTACGCAGTATTTT,CASSRVLAGSTQYF
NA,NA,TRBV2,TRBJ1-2,TGTGCCAGCAGTGAGAGGTCCGTGAACTATGGCTACACCTTC,CASSERSVNYGYTF
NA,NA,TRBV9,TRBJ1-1,TGTGCCAGCAGCGTAACCACCACCTTCGCGGGAGCTTTCTTT,CASSVTTTFAGAFF
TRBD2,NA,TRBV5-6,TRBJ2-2,TGTGCCAGCAGCTTGGTACTAGCGGGGGACACCGGGGAGCTGTTTTTT,CASSLVLAGDTGELFF
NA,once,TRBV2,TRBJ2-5,TGTGCCAGCAGGAATACGGGGACCCAGTACTTC,CASRNTGTQYF
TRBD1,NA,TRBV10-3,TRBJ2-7,TGTGCCATCCCGGACGGACAGGGCTACGAGCAGTACTTC,CAIPDGQGYEQYF
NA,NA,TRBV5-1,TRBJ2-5,TGCGCCAGCAGCTTGGGCGGGGTTCAAGAGACCCAGTACTTC,CASSLGGVQETQYF
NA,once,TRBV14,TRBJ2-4,TGTGCCAGCAGCCAAGACGGAGGGGCTGGAGACATTCAGTACTTC,CASSQDGGAGDIQYF
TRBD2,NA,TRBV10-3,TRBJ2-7,TGTGCCACCGGAGGAGGGCGGGGGACCATCGAGCAGTACTTC,CATGGGRGTIEQYF
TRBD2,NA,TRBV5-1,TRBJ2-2,TGCGCCAGCAGCTTGGAACTAGCGGGGGCCGGGGAGCTGTTTTTT,CASSLELAGAGELFF
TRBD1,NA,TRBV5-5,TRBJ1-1,TGTGCCAGCAGCTTGCAGGGACAGGGGATTGAAGCTTTCTTT,CASSLQGQGIEAFF
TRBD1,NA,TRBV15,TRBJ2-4,TGTGCCACCAGCACGAAACCGGGACAGGGGGTATTGGCCAAAAACATTCAGTACTTC,CATSTKPGQGVLAKNIQYF
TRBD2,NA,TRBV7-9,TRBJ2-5,TGTGCCAGCAGCAGATCAGGACTAGCGGGGCGGGTGAAGGAGACCCAGTACTTC,CASSRSGLAGRVKETQYF
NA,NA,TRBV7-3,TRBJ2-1,TGTGCCAGCAGCTTAACTTGGGCGGGTGAGCAGTTCTTC,CASSLTWAGEQFF
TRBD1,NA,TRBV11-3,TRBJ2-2,TGTGCCAGCAGCTCCGGACAGGGAAACACCGGGGAGCTGTTTTTT,CASSSGQGNTGELFF
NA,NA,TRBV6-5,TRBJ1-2,TGTGCCAGCAATATACCTCCCGAGGGCGGCTACACCTTC,CASNIPPEGGYTF
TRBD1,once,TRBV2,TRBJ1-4,TGTGCCAGCAGAACAGGACAGGGGTTTAATGAAAAACTGTTTTTT,CASRTGQGFNEKLFF
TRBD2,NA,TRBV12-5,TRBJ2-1,TGTGCTAGTGGCGTCACTAGCGGGGGGGCCTGGAAGTCATCCTACAATGAGCAGTTCTTC,CASGVTSGGAWKSSYNEQFF
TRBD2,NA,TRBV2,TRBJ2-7,TGTGCCAGCCTTTTGAGCGGGGGGTCCTACGAGCAGTACTTC,CASLLSGGSYEQYF
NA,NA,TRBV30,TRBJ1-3,TGTGCCTGGAGTCCCCCGGGTAACTCTGGAAACACCATATATTTT,CAWSPPGNSGNTIYF
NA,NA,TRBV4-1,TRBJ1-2,TGCGCCAGCAGCCAAGGCCGGCTAGCGGGGGTCAACCTTAACTATGGCTACACCTTC,CASSQGRLAGVNLNYGYTF
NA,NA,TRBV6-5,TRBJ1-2,TGTGCCAGCAACCCCAGAGGAAGGATCCATGGCTACACCTTC,CASNPRGRIHGYTF